The T cell receptor (beta chain) described here comes from a study of blood T cell repertoires in COVID-19. Assignments of participants to cohorts depended upon their own reported clinical history. Per the authors' pipeline: Researchers report that nucleated cell counts were estimated from reference gene primer amplification. Here immunoSEQ multiplex PCR was the method, and the copy in TCRdb shows in-frame clones only, minus some. V and J calls and clone size are given by that table; D and trimming were obtained from the DNA. This table has roughly 400,000 clones, around 91% appearing once. Germline loops: CDR1 SGHRS, CDR2 YFSETQ. The CDR3 runs 13 residues. V lost 3 bases to trimming and J lost 6 bases; unmatched junction nucleotides: 1.

This clonotype originated in a man aged 18 to 35 who had recovered from COVID-19. The chain has TRBV5-1 and TRBJ1-2; 11 positions agree with TRBD1. Input material: PBMCs or T cells enriched from blood (not recorded which). The DNA of the CDR3 is TGCGCCAGCAGCTGGACAGGGGGCGATGGCTACACCTTC. This gives the protein CASSWTGGDGYTF.